This is a list of T cell receptor beta chains from one sample in a study of T cell responses to AZD1222 COVID-19 vaccine. The data were produced by immunoSEQ multiplex PCR, yet TCRdb's version contains in-frame clones alone and is incomplete. The data show 140,000 or so clones, roughly nine tenths seen once. The starting material was peripheral blood, obtained 28 days after the second dose of the MenACWY control vaccine. The receptors were sampled from an adult who received the MenACWY meningococcal vaccine as a control. The CDR3 runs from the conserved cysteine through the conserved F or W. A D gene is named only where the DNA matches it firmly. Part of the rows lack a size; the others show once, few, many or a class for expanded clones.

D gene	V gene	clone size	J gene	CDR3 protein	CDR3 DNA
TRBD1	TRBV5-1	-	TRBJ2-1	CASSPGQGTAGSYNEQFF	TGCGCCAGCAGCCCGGGACAGGGGACAGCTGGGTCCTACAATGAGCAGTTCTTC
TRBD2	TRBV28	few	TRBJ2-7	CASSYPGVPSGTQRGSFEQYF	TGTGCCAGCAGTTACCCCGGGGTTCCTAGCGGGACTCAACGGGGCTCCTTCGAGCAGTACTTC
-	TRBV7-8	-	TRBJ1-2	CASSLDFAQGRNLYGYTF	TGTGCCAGCAGCTTAGATTTTGCGCAGGGGAGGAATCTCTATGGCTACACCTTC
TRBD1	TRBV4-3	-	TRBJ2-2	CASSQEQGAGTGELFF	TGCGCCAGCAGCCAAGAGCAGGGGGCAGGCACCGGGGAGCTGTTTTTT
-	TRBV6-5	-	TRBJ1-1	CASRRTGTPEAFF	TGTGCCAGCAGAAGAACAGGGACGCCTGAAGCTTTCTTT
-	TRBV2	-	TRBJ2-7	CASSLNSYEQYF	TGTGCCAGCAGTCTGAATTCCTACGAGCAGTACTTC
TRBD2	TRBV28	-	TRBJ2-1	CASKGGGSYNEQFF	TGTGCCAGCAAAGGCGGGGGCTCCTACAATGAGCAGTTCTTC
-	TRBV14	-	TRBJ2-6	CASSQSRAGANVLTF	TGTGCCAGCAGCCAAAGCAGGGCTGGGGCCAACGTCCTGACTTTC
-	TRBV5-1	-	TRBJ2-2	CASSVTGRNTGELFF	TGCGCCAGCAGCGTCACAGGGAGGAACACCGGGGAGCTGTTTTTT
TRBD1	TRBV27	-	TRBJ2-6	CASSPAGTGLSGANVLTF	TGTGCCAGCAGTCCGGCCGGGACAGGGCTCTCTGGGGCCAACGTCCTGACTTTC
-	TRBV19	-	TRBJ1-4	CASSIGRSNEKLFF	TGTGCCAGTAGTATTGGACGGAGTAATGAAAAACTGTTTTTT
-	TRBV29-1	-	TRBJ1-3	CSVAKDGNTIYF	TGCAGCGTTGCCAAGGACGGAAACACCATATATTTT
-	TRBV9	-	TRBJ1-3	CASSVAGVPGNTIYF	TGTGCCAGCAGCGTAGCAGGGGTGCCTGGAAACACCATATATTTT
-	TRBV11-1	-	TRBJ2-1	CASSLVTGVEQFF	TGTGCCAGCAGCTTAGTTACGGGAGTGGAGCAGTTCTTC
TRBD1	TRBV5-5	-	TRBJ1-3	CASSSRDREYGNTIYF	TGTGCCAGCAGCTCCCGGGACAGGGAATATGGAAACACCATATATTTT
-	TRBV2	-	TRBJ2-1	CASSADGTQQFF	TGTGCCAGCAGCGCGGACGGGACTCAGCAGTTCTTC
-	TRBV6-5	-	TRBJ1-2	CASSRSGEGYTF	TGTGCCAGCAGTAGGAGTGGGGAAGGCTACACCTTC
TRBD2	TRBV6-5	-	TRBJ2-7	CASRRGVSYEQYF	TGTGCCAGCAGGCGGGGGGTGTCCTACGAGCAGTACTTC
TRBD2	TRBV19	-	TRBJ2-3	CASSIVGGLAGITQYF	TGTGCCAGTAGTATAGTGGGGGGACTAGCGGGTATTACGCAGTATTTT
-	TRBV28	-	TRBJ1-3	CASSSDTIYF	TGTGCCAGCAGTTCGGACACCATATATTTT
TRBD2	TRBV29-1	once	TRBJ2-1	CSVEGTSGRRRTINEQFF	TGCAGCGTGGAAGGGACTAGCGGGAGGCGGAGAACCATCAATGAGCAGTTCTTC
TRBD2	TRBV6-2/TRBV6-3	-	TRBJ2-3	CASRHGMREYGTDTQYF	TGTGCCAGCCGCCACGGGATGCGGGAGTATGGCACAGATACGCAGTATTTT
-	TRBV19	-	TRBJ2-5	CASSMHLETQYF	TGTGCCAGTAGTATGCATCTGGAGACCCAGTACTTC
TRBD2	TRBV4-3	-	TRBJ2-1	CASSRGRWNNEQFF	TGCGCCAGCAGCCGCGGGAGGTGGAACAATGAGCAGTTCTTC
-	TRBV27	once	TRBJ2-7	CASSFEGRAYEQYF	TGTGCCAGCAGTTTTGAGGGACGGGCCTACGAGCAGTACTTC
-	TRBV29-1	few	TRBJ2-2	CSARAGSRTGELFF	TGCAGCGCCCGTGCGGGAAGTAGAACCGGGGAGCTGTTTTTT
TRBD2	TRBV9	-	TRBJ2-6	CASSVAGQFPGGVGANVLTF	TGTGCCAGCAGCGTAGCGGGACAATTCCCCGGGGGGGTTGGGGCCAACGTCCTGACTTTC
-	TRBV6-5	once	TRBJ1-4	CASSLFGGEGEKLFF	TGTGCCAGCAGCCTATTCGGAGGGGAAGGTGAAAAACTGTTTTTT
-	TRBV29-1	-	TRBJ1-4	CSFEGGRATNEKLFF	TGCAGCTTTGAGGGGGGGAGGGCAACTAATGAAAAACTGTTTTTT
TRBD1	TRBV5-1	-	TRBJ2-2	CASSIQTGTGELFF	TGCGCCAGCAGCATACAGACAGGGACCGGGGAGCTGTTTTTT